The next 4 T cell receptor beta chains were all read from a single sample in a study of blood T cells in healthy people across ages (dated by TCRdb to 2014 to 2015). Libraries came from 5' RACE. The sequencer listed for this sample is Illumina HiSeq 2500. The second PCR ran for roughly 6 to 11 cycles and used a J-beta primer mix along with a sample-barcoded 5' primer. TCRdb trimmed the raw reads at Q25, called clones with MiXCR and kept productive beta chains. When rows share a CDR3 protein, they turn into one entry using the most common DNA and genes. The sample table contains roughly 1,500,000 distinct CDR3 sequences; only one count was recorded for 30% to 40% of them. Of the sample, 10% to 12% is held by the ten largest clones. The specimen sequenced was blood. All receptors come from a woman in her twenties or thirties in good health.

This chain links TRBV5-1 with TRBJ2-7; D not certain. Trimming took 4 bases from V and 3 from J, leaving 11 bases between them. Germline V CDR1 and CDR2: SGHRS, YFSETQ. CDR3 length equals 13 residues. CDR3 amino acids: CASSATFGYEQYF. In DNA form, the CDR3 reads TGCGCCAGCAGCGCTACATTTGGCTACGAGCAGTACTTC.

This sequence joins TRBV7-9 and TRBJ1-2, with 7 bases matching TRBD1. This CDR3 has 15 residues. V trimming: 1 base; J trimming: 4 bases; junction bases outside the gene matches: 6. Germline loops: CDR1 SEHNR, CDR2 FQNEAQ (reference sequence). The CDR3 sequence is CASSLGQGGAYGYTF. As DNA, the CDR3 is TGTGCCAGCAGCTTAGGACAGGGAGGTGCCTATGGCTACACCTTC. Looking up the rest from reference TRBV7-9 and TRBJ1-2 gives the full variable domain: DTGVSQNPRHKITKRGQNVTFRCDPISEHNRLYWYRQTLGQGPEFLTYFQNEAQLEKSRLLSDRFSAERPKGSFSTLEIQRTEQGDSAMYLCASSLGQGGAYGYTFGSGTRLTVV.

CDR3 sequence (DNA): TGCGCCAGCAGCTTGGAGGCTAGCTCGGTCTACGAGCAGTACTTC. This translates into CASSLEASSVYEQYF. This sequence joins TRBV5-1 and TRBJ2-7, with D possibly being TRBD2 (5 bases). Germline V gives CDR1 SGHRS, CDR2 YFSETQ. The CDR3 has 15 residues. Trimming removed 0 bases at V and 3 bases at J, with 13 bases between.

The V call is TRBV5-1, the J call TRBJ2-7; 9 nucleotides match TRBD1. From germline, CDR1 is SGHRS and CDR2 YFSETQ. The CDR3 is 16 residues long. V was pared by 0 bases and J by 3 bases, with 7 bases of the junction left unmatched. The CDR3 region is CASSLAGNRGLYEQYF. The CDR3 DNA reads TGCGCCAGCAGCTTGGCCGGGAACAGGGGGCTCTACGAGCAGTACTTC. The entire variable domain, with the rest obtained from reference TRBV5-1 and TRBJ2-7, is as follows: KAGVTQTPRYLIKTRGQQVTLSCSPISGHRSVSWYQQTPGQGLQFLFEYFSETQRNKGNFPGRFSGRQFSNSRSEMNVSTLELGDSALYLCASSLAGNRGLYEQYFGPGTRLTVT.